The T cell receptor (beta chain) under discussion was sequenced for a study of human T cells and chemical hapten exposure. CDR3 length equals 15 residues. Germline V gives CDR1 MNHEY, CDR2 SVGEGT. Trimming removed 0 bases at V and 0 bases at J, with 8 bases between. This clonotype came up a few times. TCRdb recomputed calls from the RACE reads with MiXCR, one row per CDR3 protein. The sample has approximately 79,000 distinct CDR3 sequences; 10% are singletons. Time point given: patch test 1, 2 weeks after DPC sensitization. The treatment: therapeutic diphenylcyclopropenone sensitization with weekly scalp DPC.

The receptor comes from a woman aged 45-65 years with alopecia areata. Some clones in this sample may be carry-over from other donors' samples. The chain has TRBV6-2 or TRBV6-3 and TRBJ1-1; no reliable D call. This specimen was whole blood, taken in connection with sensitization to the hapten diphenylcyclopropenone (DPC). The CDR3 DNA follows: TGTGCCAGCAGTTACTCGCAGGTCATGAACACTGAAGCTTTCTTT. Translation: CASSYSQVMNTEAFF.